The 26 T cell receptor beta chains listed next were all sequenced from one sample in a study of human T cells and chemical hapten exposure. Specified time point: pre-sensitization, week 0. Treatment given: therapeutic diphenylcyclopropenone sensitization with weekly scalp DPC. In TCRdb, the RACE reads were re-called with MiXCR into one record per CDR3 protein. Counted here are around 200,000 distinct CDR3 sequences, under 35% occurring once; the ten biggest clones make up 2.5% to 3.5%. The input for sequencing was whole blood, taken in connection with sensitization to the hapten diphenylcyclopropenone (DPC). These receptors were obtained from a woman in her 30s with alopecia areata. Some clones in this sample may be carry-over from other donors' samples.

Written as DNA, the CDR3 is TGTGCCAGCAGTGAAATGCGGCAGACCTATCAGCCCCAGCATTTT. Protein: CASSEMRQTYQPQHF. The chain couples TRBV2 to TRBJ1-5, with D uncertain. The germline CDR1 and CDR2 sequences are SNHLY and FYNNEI. The CDR3 length is 15 residues. V gave up 2 bases and J gave up 5 bases, with 13 bases separating them. Full variable domain (outside the CDR3, taken from reference TRBV2 and TRBJ1-5): EPEVTQTPSHQVTQMGQEVILRCVPISNHLYFYWYRQILGQKVEFLVSFYNNEISEKSEIFDDQFSVERPDGSNFTLKIRSTKLEDSAMYFCASSEMRQTYQPQHFGDGTRLSIL.

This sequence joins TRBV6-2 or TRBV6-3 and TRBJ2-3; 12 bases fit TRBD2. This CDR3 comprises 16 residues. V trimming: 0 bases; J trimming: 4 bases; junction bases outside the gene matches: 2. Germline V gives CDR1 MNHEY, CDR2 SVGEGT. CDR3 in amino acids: CASSYSTSGSPDTQYF. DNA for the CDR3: TGTGCCAGCAGTTACTCGACTAGCGGGAGTCCAGATACGCAGTATTTT.

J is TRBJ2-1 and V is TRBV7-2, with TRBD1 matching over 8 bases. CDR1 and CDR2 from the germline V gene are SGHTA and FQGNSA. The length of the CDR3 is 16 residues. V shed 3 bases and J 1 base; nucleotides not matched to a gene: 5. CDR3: CASSFRTGSSYNEQFF. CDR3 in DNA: TGTGCCAGCAGCTTCCGGACAGGGAGTTCCTACAATGAGCAGTTCTTC.

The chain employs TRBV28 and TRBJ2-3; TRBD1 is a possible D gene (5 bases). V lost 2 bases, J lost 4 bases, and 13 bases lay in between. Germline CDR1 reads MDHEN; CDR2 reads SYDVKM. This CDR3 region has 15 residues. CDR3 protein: CASSLPQGEADTQYF. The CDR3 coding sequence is TGTGCCAGCAGTTTACCCCAGGGTGAGGCAGATACGCAGTATTTT.

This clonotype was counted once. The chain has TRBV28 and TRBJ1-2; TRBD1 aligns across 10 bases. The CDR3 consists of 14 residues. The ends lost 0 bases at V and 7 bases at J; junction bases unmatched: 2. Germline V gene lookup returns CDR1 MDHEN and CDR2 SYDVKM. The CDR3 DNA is TGTGCCAGCAGTTTATGGGGACAGGGGCTTGGCTACACCTTC. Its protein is CASSLWGQGLGYTF.

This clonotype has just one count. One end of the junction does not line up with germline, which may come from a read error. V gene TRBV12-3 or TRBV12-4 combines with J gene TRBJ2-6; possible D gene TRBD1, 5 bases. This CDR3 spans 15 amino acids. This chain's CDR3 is CASAMGFSGASVLTF. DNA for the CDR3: TGTGCCAGCGCCATGGGCTTCTCTGGGGCCAGCGTCCTGACTTTC.

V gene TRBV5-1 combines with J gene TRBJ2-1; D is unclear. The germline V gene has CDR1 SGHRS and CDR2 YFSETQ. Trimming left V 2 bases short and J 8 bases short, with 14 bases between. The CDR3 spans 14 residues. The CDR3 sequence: CASSLSSVSDEQFF. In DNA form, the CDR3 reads TGCGCCAGCAGCTTAAGTTCCGTAAGTGATGAGCAGTTCTTC.

CDR3 in DNA: TGCGCCAGCAGCCAACTCTCCGGACCCCCACGTCCCTATGGCTACACCTTC. Residues: CASSQLSGPPRPYGYTF. The chain couples TRBV5-1 to TRBJ1-2; D gene unclear. The ends were cut back, 4 bases at V and 4 bases at J, with 23 bases in the middle. CDR1 is SGHRS and CDR2 is YFSETQ in the germline V gene. CDR3 length equals 17 residues.

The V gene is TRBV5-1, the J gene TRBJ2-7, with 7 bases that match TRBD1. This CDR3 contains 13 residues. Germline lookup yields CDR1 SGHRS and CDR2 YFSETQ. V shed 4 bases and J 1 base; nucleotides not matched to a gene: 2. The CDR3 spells CASSQTGSYEQYF. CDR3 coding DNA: TGCGCCAGCAGCCAGACAGGGTCCTACGAGCAGTACTTC.

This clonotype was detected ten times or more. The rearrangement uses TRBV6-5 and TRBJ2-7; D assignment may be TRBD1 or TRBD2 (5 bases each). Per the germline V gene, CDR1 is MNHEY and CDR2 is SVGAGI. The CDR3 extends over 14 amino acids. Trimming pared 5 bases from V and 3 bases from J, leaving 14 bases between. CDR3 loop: CASSPRGGFYEQYF. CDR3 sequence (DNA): TGTGCCAGCAGTCCCCGGGGCGGGTTCTACGAGCAGTACTTC.

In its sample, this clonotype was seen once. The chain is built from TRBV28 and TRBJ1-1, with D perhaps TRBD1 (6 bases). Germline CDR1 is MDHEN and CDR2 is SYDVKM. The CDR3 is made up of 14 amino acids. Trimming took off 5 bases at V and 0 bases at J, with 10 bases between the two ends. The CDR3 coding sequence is TGTGCCAGCAGTCCAGGGGTATTGAACACTGAAGCTTTCTTT. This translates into CASSPGVLNTEAFF.

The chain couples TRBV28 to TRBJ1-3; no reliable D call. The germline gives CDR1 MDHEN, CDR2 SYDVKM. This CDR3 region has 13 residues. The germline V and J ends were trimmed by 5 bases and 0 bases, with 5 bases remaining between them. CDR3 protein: CASSTSSGNTIYF. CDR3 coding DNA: TGTGCCAGCAGTACAAGCTCTGGAAACACCATATATTTT.

The CDR3 region is CSARAVQETQYF. The CDR3 nucleotides read TGCAGCGCCCGGGCGGTGCAGGAGACCCAGTACTTC. V and J are TRBV29-1 and TRBJ2-5; D ambiguous. Deletions cut 7 bases from V and 5 bases from J, with 14 bases between. CDR3 length: 12 amino acids. Germline assignment: CDR1 SQVTM and CDR2 ANQGSEA.

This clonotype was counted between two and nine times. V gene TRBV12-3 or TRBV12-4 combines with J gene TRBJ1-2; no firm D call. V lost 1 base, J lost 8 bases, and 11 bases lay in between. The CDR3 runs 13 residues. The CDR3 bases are TGTGCCAGCAGTTTAGGACATCAAGAAGGCTACACCTTC. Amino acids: CASSLGHQEGYTF.

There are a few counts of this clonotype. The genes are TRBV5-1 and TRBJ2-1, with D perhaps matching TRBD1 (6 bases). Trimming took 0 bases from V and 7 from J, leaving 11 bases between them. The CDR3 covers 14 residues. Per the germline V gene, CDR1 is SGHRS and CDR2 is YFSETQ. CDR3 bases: TGCGCCAGCAGCTTGGACAGGGAGTATAATGAGCAGTTCTTC. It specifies CASSLDREYNEQFF.

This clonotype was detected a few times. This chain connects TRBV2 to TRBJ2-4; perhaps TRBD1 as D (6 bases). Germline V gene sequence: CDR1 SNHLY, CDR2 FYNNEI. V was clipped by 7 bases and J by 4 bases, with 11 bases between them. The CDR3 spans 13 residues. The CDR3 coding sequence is TGTGCCAGCAACAGGGACACAAAAAACATTCAGTACTTC. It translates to CASNRDTKNIQYF.

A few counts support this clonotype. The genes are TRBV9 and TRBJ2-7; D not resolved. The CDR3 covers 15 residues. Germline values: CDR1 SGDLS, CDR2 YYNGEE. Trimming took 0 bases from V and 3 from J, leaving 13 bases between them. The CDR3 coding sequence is TGTGCCAGCAGCGTAGGGGTGACTGGTGACTACGAGCAGTACTTC. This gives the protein CASSVGVTGDYEQYF.

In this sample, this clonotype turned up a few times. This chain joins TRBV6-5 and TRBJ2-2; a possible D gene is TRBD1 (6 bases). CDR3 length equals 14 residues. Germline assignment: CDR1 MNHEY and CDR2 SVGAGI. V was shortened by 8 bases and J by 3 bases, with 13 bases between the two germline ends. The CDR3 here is CASRQGPDTGELFF. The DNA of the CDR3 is TGTGCCAGCCGCCAGGGGCCGGACACCGGGGAGCTGTTTTTT.

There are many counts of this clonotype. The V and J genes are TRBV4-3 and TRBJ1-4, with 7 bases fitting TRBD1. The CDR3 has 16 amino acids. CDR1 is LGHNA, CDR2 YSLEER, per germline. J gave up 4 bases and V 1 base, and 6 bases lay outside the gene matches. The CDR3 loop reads CASSQGTGVGNEKLFF. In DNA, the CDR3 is TGCGCCAGCAGCCAAGGGACAGGCGTTGGTAATGAAAAACTGTTTTTT.

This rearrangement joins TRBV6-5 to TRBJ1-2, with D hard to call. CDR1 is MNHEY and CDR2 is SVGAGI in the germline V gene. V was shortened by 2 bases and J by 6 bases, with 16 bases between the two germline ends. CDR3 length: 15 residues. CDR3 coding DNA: TGTGCCAGCAGTTACGGTTCTGCGGGTCGGGATGGCTACACCTTC. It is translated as CASSYGSAGRDGYTF.

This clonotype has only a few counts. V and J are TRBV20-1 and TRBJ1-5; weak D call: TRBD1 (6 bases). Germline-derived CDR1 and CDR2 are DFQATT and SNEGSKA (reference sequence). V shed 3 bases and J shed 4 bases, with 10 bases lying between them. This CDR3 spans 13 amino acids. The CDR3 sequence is CSARLQGNQPQHF. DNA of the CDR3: TGCAGTGCTAGGTTACAGGGAAATCAGCCCCAGCATTTT.

This CDR3 is CASSLEGTSSEQFF. The CDR3 DNA follows: TGCGCCAGCAGCTTGGAGGGGACTAGTAGTGAGCAGTTCTTC. V and J are TRBV5-1 and TRBJ2-1; the match to TRBD2 covers 8 bases. V dropped 0 bases and J dropped 9; count of bases not matched to a gene: 5. CDR3 length: 14 residues. Germline CDR1 reads SGHRS; CDR2 reads YFSETQ.

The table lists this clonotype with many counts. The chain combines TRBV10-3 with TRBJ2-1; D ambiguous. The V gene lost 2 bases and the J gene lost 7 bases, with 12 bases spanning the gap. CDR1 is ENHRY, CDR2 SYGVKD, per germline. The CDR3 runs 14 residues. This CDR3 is CAISESANSNEQFF. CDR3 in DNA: TGTGCCATCAGTGAGAGCGCTAACTCTAATGAGCAGTTCTTC.

Here the CDR3 reads CASSLEVTSGGVQETQYF. CDR3 DNA: TGTGCCAGCAGCTTAGAGGTTACTAGCGGGGGGGTCCAAGAGACCCAGTACTTC. The chain uses TRBV7-6 and TRBJ2-5; TRBD2 agrees at 13 bases. The junction had 6 bases not matched to a gene; V was cut back by 1 base and J by 1 base. Germline values: CDR1 SGHVS, CDR2 FNYEAQ. The CDR3 contains 18 residues.

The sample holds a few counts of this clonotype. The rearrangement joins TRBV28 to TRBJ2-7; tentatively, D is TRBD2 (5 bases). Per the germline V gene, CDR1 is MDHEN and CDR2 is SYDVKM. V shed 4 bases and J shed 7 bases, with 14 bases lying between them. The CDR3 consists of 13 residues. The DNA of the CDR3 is TGTGCCAGCAGTTACGTGAAACCGGGGGAGCAGTACTTC. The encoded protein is CASSYVKPGEQYF.

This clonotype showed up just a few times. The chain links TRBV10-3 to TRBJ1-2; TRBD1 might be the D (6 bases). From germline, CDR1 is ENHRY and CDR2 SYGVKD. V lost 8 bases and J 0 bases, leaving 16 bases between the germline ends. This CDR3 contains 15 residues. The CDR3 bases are TGTGCCATCCGAGGGGGGCAGGCCTCTAACTATGGCTACACCTTC. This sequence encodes CAIRGGQASNYGYTF.